The T cell receptor (beta chain) described here comes from a study of cytotoxic CD8 clonotypes in ibrutinib-treated CLL. This table comes from immunoSEQ multiplex PCR, and its TCRdb copy is limited to in-frame clones, with some not included. The sample consists of roughly 70,000 clones, 75% to 85% of them appearing once. Around 2.2 micrograms of genomic DNA came from cryopreserved PBMCs for TCR beta libraries. CDR1 and CDR2 from the germline V gene are LNHNV and YYDKDF (reference sequence). The CDR3 loop spans 16 amino acids. With 1 base removed from V and 3 bases from J, the gap between germline ends came to 13 bases.

This chain uses TRBV15 with TRBJ1-5, with D unclear. The sequence came from a human donor with chronic lymphocytic leukemia. This sample comprised PBMCs, obtained at disease progression, from a patient treated with ibrutinib. The CDR3 loop reads CATSRGGHRLNQPQHF. The CDR3 region has the DNA TGTGCCACCAGCAGAGGAGGGCACAGACTCAATCAGCCCCAGCATTTT. Full variable domain (rest looked up from reference TRBV15 and TRBJ1-5): DAMVIQNPRYQVTQFGKPVTLSCSQTLNHNVMYWYQQKSSQAPKLLFHYYDKDFNNEADTPDNFQSRRPNTSFCFLDIRSPGLGDTAMYLCATSRGGHRLNQPQHFGDGTRLSIL.